This T cell receptor beta chain comes out of a study of control samples from healthy donors and cancer patients. CDR1 and CDR2 from the germline V gene are SGHTA and FQGNSA. The CDR3 is 14 amino acids. V lost 5 bases and J lost 5, with 15 bases in between. The protocol was immunoSEQ multiplex PCR, while the TCRdb copy is restricted to in-frame clones and leaves out a portion. The sample includes 150,000 to 200,000 clones, roughly 89% of them seen just once. The sequencing input was blood. V is TRBV7-2 and J is TRBJ2-5, with D possibly matching TRBD1 (6 bases). This clonotype was obtained from a woman aged 30 to 39 in good health. The CDR3 reads CASSTYREWETQYF. CDR3 sequence (DNA): TGTGCCAGCAGCACTTACAGGGAGTGGGAGACCCAGTACTTC.